The rows below give T cell receptor beta chains drawn from one sample of a study of HIV-infected children after antiretroviral therapy interruption. TCRdb passed the 3' RACE reads through MiXCR, listing each CDR3 protein once. This repertoire shows around 40,000 distinct CDR3 sequences, about 6.5% found once; its top ten account for more than 0.85%. The sample in question was CD45RA+ CD4+ T cells from PBMCs, pooled from several time points, obtained from a donor given antiretroviral therapy, either interrupted or continuous. The receptors come from a pool of human donors with HIV. Each CDR3 is given with its conserved first and last residue. The D gene is left open where the match is weak. Clone size is given as once, few, many, or a class for an expanded clone.

D gene: .
J gene: TRBJ1-1
V gene: TRBV7-2
clone size: many
CDR3 DNA: TGTGCCAGCAGCTTCTTCTGGAACACTGAAGCTTTCTTT
CDR3 protein: CASSFFWNTEAFF

D gene: .
J gene: TRBJ1-5
V gene: TRBV20-1
clone size: many
CDR3 DNA: TGCAGTGCTACGAGGCAGCGCAATCAGCCCCAGCATTTT
CDR3 protein: CSATRQRNQPQHF

D gene: TRBD1
J gene: TRBJ2-7
V gene: TRBV28
clone size: many
CDR3 DNA: TGTGCCAGCGTACCATCCGGGACAGCCTCCTACGAGCAGTACTTC
CDR3 protein: CASVPSGTASYEQYF

D gene: TRBD1
J gene: TRBJ2-5
V gene: TRBV12-3/TRBV12-4
clone size: many
CDR3 DNA: TGTGCCAGCAGGACCACAGGGGGCGAAGAGACCCAGTACTTC
CDR3 protein: CASRTTGGEETQYF

D gene: TRBD1
J gene: TRBJ2-7
V gene: TRBV12-3/TRBV12-4
clone size: many
CDR3 DNA: TGTGCCAGCACCGGGGGACAGGGCTTGGAGTACGAGCAGTACTTC
CDR3 protein: CASTGGQGLEYEQYF

D gene: TRBD1
J gene: TRBJ2-7
V gene: TRBV29-1
clone size: many
CDR3 DNA: TGCAGCGTTGAAGGAGACAGGGCGAGCTCCTACGAGCAGTACTTC
CDR3 protein: CSVEGDRASSYEQYF

D gene: .
J gene: TRBJ1-1
V gene: TRBV5-1
clone size: few
CDR3 DNA: TGCGCCAGCAGCTTCAACAGGGTAGTAGGTGGCACTGAAGCTTTCTTT
CDR3 protein: CASSFNRVVGGTEAFF

D gene: TRBD1
J gene: TRBJ2-3
V gene: TRBV6-2/TRBV6-3
clone size: many
CDR3 DNA: TGTGCCAGCAGTTACGGTCGGCAGGGGGCCTCAGATACGCAGTATTTT
CDR3 protein: CASSYGRQGASDTQYF

D gene: TRBD2
J gene: TRBJ2-3
V gene: TRBV6-6
clone size: many
CDR3 DNA: TGTGCCAGCAGTTACCAGGCCAGCGGGGTCACAGATACGCAGTATTTT
CDR3 protein: CASSYQASGVTDTQYF

D gene: TRBD2
J gene: TRBJ2-7
V gene: TRBV28
clone size: many
CDR3 DNA: TGTGCCAGCAGTTCCCTTAGCGGGAGGGCCTACGAGCAGTACTTC
CDR3 protein: CASSSLSGRAYEQYF